Sequencing of this TCR beta chain was carried out in a study of T-cell reconstitution after alpha-beta-depleted transplantation in children (TCRdb year 2016). Describing the broader study: The study quantitatively tracked T-cell immune reconstitution after TCRalphabeta/CD19-depleted allogeneic hematopoietic cell transplantation in children using TCR repertoire profiling. General conclusions and limits of the study: The frequencies of hyperexpanded clones fell over the following months, and after one year, T-cell counts and TCRbeta diversity were mostly attributed to newly produced T cells. In some patients, high TCRbeta diversity at day 60 was attributed to recipient T cells and intrathymic progenitors that had survived conditioning. About two months after transplant, the apparently early recovery of alphabetaT-cell counts reportedly depended on just several hundred clones that had expanded rapidly and came from non-depleted graft cells.

The sample's treatment or condition label, decoded: allogeneic hematopoietic cell transplantation with graft depleted of TCRalphabeta T cells and CD19 B cells. TCRalphabeta/CD19-depleted allogeneic hematopoietic cell grafts were given to the transplant recipients, all of whom were children. Library preparation employed PCR. Sequencing instrument: Illumina HiSeq 2500. TCR library preparation used molecular barcoding, with unique molecular identifiers applied to normalize quantification of the TCRbeta repertoire. In TCRdb, the public reads were trimmed at Q25 with fastp and aligned with MiXCR, with productive beta chains retained. Each CDR3 protein appears once, grouped with its most common genes and DNA. Present in this sample are about 980,000 distinct CDR3 sequences, about 29% of which were seen just once. The ten largest clonotypes hold roughly 27% of the sample. Reading from cysteine to phenylalanine, the CDR3 counts 14 amino acids. Left in the record is the CDR3 DNA by itself, 42 bases read in frame from the first base. Trimming takes 3 bases from V and 7 bases from J, and the germline ends sit 16 bases apart. The germline V gene (reference sequence) supplies CDR1 DFQATT and CDR2 SNEGSKA.

The table lists this clonotype with a count of one. There is no known antigen for this receptor. Base qualities are not provided; no much larger clone lies one nucleotide away. The source was PBMCs, mostly from graft donor cells, collected 360 days after TCRalphabeta/CD19-depleted stem cell transplant. The chain couples TRBV20-1 to TRBJ2-4; the D gene cannot be resolved reliably. The source of this sequence is a boy under three years old who had a stem cell transplant for SCID, so the T cells may come from the graft donor. The DNA sequence is as follows: TGCAGTGCTAGGGTGTCGGTACCTGGGAACATTCAGTACTTC. Its translation is CSARVSVPGNIQYF.